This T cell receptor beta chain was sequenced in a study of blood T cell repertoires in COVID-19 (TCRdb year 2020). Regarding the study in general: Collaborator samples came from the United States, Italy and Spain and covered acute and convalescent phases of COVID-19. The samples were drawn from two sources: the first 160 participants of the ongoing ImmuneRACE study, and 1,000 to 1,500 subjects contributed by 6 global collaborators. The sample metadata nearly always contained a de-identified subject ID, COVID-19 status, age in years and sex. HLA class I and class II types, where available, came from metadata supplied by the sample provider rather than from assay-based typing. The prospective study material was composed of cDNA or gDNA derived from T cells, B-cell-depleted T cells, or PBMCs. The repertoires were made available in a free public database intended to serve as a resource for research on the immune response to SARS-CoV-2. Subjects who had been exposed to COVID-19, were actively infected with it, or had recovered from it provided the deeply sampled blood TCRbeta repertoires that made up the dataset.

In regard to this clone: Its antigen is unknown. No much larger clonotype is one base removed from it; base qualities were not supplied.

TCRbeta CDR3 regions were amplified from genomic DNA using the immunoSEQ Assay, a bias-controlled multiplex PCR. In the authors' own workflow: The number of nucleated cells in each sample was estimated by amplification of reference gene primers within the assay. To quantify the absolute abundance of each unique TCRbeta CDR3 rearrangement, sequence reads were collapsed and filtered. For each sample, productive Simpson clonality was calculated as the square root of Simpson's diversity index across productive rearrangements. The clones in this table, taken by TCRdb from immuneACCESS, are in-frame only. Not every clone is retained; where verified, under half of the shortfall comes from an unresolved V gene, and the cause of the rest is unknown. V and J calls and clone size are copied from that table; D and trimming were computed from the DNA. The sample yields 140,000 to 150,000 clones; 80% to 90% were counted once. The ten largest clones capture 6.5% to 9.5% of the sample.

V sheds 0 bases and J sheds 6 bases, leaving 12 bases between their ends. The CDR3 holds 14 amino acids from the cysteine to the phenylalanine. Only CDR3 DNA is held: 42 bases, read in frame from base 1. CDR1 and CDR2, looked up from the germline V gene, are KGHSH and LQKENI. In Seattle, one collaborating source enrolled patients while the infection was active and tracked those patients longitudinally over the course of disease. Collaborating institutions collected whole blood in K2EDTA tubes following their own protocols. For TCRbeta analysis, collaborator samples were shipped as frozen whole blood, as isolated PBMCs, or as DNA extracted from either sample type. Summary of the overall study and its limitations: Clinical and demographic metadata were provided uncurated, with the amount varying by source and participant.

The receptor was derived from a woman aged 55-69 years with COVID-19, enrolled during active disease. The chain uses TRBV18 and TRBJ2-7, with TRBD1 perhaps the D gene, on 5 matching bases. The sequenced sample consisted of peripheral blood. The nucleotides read TGTGCCAGCTCACCACCGCAGGGTAGGAGCGAGCAGTACTTC. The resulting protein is CASSPPQGRSEQYF.